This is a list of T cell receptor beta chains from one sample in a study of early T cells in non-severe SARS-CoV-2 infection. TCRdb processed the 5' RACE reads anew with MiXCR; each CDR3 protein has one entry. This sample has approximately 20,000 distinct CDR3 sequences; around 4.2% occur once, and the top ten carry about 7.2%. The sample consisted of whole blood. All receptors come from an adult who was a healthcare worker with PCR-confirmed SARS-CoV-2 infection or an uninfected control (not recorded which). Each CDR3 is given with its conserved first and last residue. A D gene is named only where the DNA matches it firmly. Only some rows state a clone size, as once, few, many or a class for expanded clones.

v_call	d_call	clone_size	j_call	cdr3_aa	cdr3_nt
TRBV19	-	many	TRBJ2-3	CASSTHLTAIEHTQYF	TGTGCCAGTAGTACACACCTGACCGCCATCGAACATACGCAGTATTTT
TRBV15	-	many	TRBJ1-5	CATSRDGGLEPQHF	TGTGCCACCAGCAGAGATGGGGGATTGGAGCCCCAGCATTTT
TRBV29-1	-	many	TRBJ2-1	CSAQRAFMINEQFF	TGCAGCGCCCAAAGAGCGTTTATGATAAATGAGCAGTTCTTC
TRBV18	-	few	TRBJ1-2	CASSPELGAWGYTF	TGTGCCAGCTCACCCGAACTGGGGGCCTGGGGCTACACCTTC
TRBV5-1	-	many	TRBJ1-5	CASSLARDHRSNQPQHF	TGCGCCAGCAGCTTGGCCAGGGACCATAGGAGCAATCAGCCCCAGCATTTT
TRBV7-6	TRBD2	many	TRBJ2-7	CASSPGGPREQYF	TGTGCCAGCAGCCCGGGGGGGCCAAGGGAGCAGTACTTC
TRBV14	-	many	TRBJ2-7	CASSQGGYEQYF	TGTGCCAGCAGCCAAGGAGGCTACGAGCAGTACTTC
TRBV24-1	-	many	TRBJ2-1	CATSKGWANNEQFF	TGTGCCACCAGCAAGGGATGGGCAAACAATGAGCAGTTCTTC
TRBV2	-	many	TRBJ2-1	CASSDRGLEQFF	TGTGCCAGCAGTGACAGGGGCCTTGAGCAGTTCTTC
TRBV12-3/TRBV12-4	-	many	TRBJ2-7	CASSLAGISYEQYF	TGTGCCAGCAGTCTAGCAGGGATCTCCTACGAGCAGTACTTC
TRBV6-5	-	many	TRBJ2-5	CASSRGSETQYF	TGTGCCAGCAGCAGGGGATCAGAGACCCAGTACTTC
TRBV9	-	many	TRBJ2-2	CASSVVGTGELFF	TGTGCCAGCAGCGTAGTCGGCACCGGGGAGCTGTTTTTT
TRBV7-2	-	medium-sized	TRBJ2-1	CASSFGMGSSYNEQFF	TGTGCCAGCAGCTTTGGTATGGGAAGCTCCTACAATGAGCAGTTCTTC
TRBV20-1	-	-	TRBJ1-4	CSAPRDTLPATNEKLFF	TGCAGTGCTCCCCGGGACACCCTCCCTGCAACTAATGAAAAACTGTTTTTT
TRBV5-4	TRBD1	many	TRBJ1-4	CASSLDRGRNEKLFF	TGTGCCAGCAGCTTGGACAGGGGAAGGAATGAAAAACTGTTTTTT
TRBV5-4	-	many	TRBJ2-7	CASSPEGLLYEQYF	TGTGCCAGCAGCCCGGAGGGCCTCCTCTACGAGCAGTACTTC
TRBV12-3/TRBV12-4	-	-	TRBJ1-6	CASSPGDYNSPLHF	TGTGCCAGCAGCCCTGGAGATTATAATTCACCCCTCCACTTT
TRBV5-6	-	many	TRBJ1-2	CASTRAPGRPRSYGYTF	TGTGCCAGCACCAGGGCCCCCGGACGCCCGAGGAGCTATGGCTACACCTTC
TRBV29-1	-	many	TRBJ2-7	CSVEKVAAGEQYF	TGCAGCGTTGAAAAAGTAGCGGCTGGCGAGCAGTACTTC
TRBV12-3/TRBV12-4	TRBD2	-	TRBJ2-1	CASRRGGPDNEQFF	TGTGCCAGCCGCCGCGGGGGGCCCGACAATGAGCAGTTCTTC
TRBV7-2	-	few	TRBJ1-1	CASSLADTMNTEAFF	TGTGCCAGCAGCTTAGCGGACACCATGAACACTGAAGCTTTCTTT
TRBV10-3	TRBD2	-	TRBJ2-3	CAIRSGGGTDTQYF	TGTGCCATCAGAAGCGGGGGCGGGACAGATACGCAGTATTTT